This passage covers 9 T cell receptor beta chains from one sample sequenced in a study of beta chain features in type 1 diabetes. Regarding the study as a whole: Significant though moderate, a shortening of TCRB CDR3s appeared in all four CD4+ subsets of Type 1 diabetes patients.

The sequenced template was cDNA made from the entire isolated RNA. Libraries were prepared by immunoSEQ multiplex PCR; TCRdb keeps only in-frame clonotypes and omits some of them. The sample lists hundreds of thousands of clones; around an eighth were seen once. These receptors are not linked to any known antigen. Sequenced material: naive CD4+ T cells from blood. The receptors were sampled from a man aged 18 to 29 with type 1 diabetes.

The V and J genes are TRBV18 and TRBJ2-1; TRBD2 is a possible D gene (5 bases). Germline V lookup: CDR1 KGHSH, CDR2 LQKENI. This CDR3 has 16 amino acids. The V and J ends lost 3 bases and 6 bases respectively, with 18 bases between them. In nucleotides, the CDR3 is TGTGCCAGCTCACCCTCCCCCGGGAAGGGCCCCAATGAGCAGTTCTTC. Its translation: CASSPSPGKGPNEQFF.

J is TRBJ2-7 and V is TRBV6-5, with 10 bases that match TRBD2. J gave up 4 bases and V 6 bases, and 6 bases lay outside the gene matches. CDR3 size: 14 residues. CDR1 and CDR2 (germline): MNHEY, SVGAGI. CDR3: CASRQAGGTYEQYF. CDR3 in DNA: TGTGCCAGCAGACAAGCGGGAGGGACTTACGAGCAGTACTTC.

The genes are TRBV29-1 and TRBJ2-6; D unresolved. The germline gives CDR1 SQVTM, CDR2 ANQGSEA. V was cut by 4 bases and J by 2 bases, with 9 bases left in between. This CDR3 contains 14 residues. This chain's CDR3 is CSVAPRAGANVLTF. Written as DNA, the CDR3 is TGCAGCGTTGCCCCTAGAGCTGGGGCCAACGTCCTGACTTTC. The variable domain in full, completed from reference TRBV29-1 and TRBJ2-6, reads SAVISQKPSRDICQRGTSLTIQCQVDSQVTMMFWYRQQPGQSLTLIATANQGSEATYESGFVIDKFPISRPNLTFSTLTVSNMSPEDSSIYLCSVAPRAGANVLTFGAGSRLTVL.

The genes are TRBV6-5 and TRBJ1-1; tentative D call: TRBD1 (5 bases). The ends were cut back, 7 bases at V and 1 base at J, with 13 bases in the middle. The V gene's germline CDR1 is MNHEY and CDR2 SVGAGI. The CDR3 runs to 14 residues. The CDR3 DNA reads TGTGCCAGCACCGTCGGGGCGGGGAACACTGAAGCTTTCTTT. Its translation: CASTVGAGNTEAFF.

In its sample, this clone was seen a few times. The chain recombines TRBV10-3 with TRBJ2-1, with TRBD2 matching 9 bases. The V gene end was trimmed by 7 bases and the J gene end by 8 bases; junction bases not matched to a gene: 6. Germline-derived CDR1 and CDR2 are ENHRY and SYGVKD. This CDR3 has 13 amino acids. CDR3 sequence reads: CAIMASGNDEQFF. Here the CDR3 DNA reads TGTGCCATCATGGCTAGCGGGAACGATGAGCAGTTCTTC.

Only a few counts were recorded for this clone. Here the CDR3 reads CASSYSGQGDAYEQYF. The DNA of the CDR3 is TGTGCCAGCAGTTACTCAGGCCAGGGAGACGCGTACGAGCAGTACTTC. The rearrangement uses TRBV6-6 and TRBJ2-7, with D perhaps given as TRBD1 or TRBD2 (5 bases each). Germline CDR1 is MNHNY and CDR2 is SVGAGI (reference sequence). V was cut by 0 bases and J by 4 bases, with 16 bases left in between. The CDR3 has 16 amino acids.

This clone was recorded a few times. CDR3 sequence reads: CASSSQRRNTEAFF. Here the CDR3 DNA reads TGTGCCAGCAGTTCACAACGGAGGAACACTGAAGCTTTCTTT. The V gene is TRBV7-2, the J gene TRBJ1-1; D ambiguous. The V gene's germline CDR1 is SGHTA and CDR2 FQGNSA. V lost 6 bases, J lost 1 base, and 12 bases lay in between. This CDR3 is 14 amino acids long.

The V gene is TRBV5-1, the J gene TRBJ2-7; either TRBD1 or TRBD2 may supply D (6 bases each). V was clipped by 3 bases and J by 2 bases, with 12 bases between them. This CDR3 is 14 amino acids long. Germline values: CDR1 SGHRS, CDR2 YFSETQ. CDR3 DNA: TGCGCCAGCAGCTCTCGGGGGCAAACCTACGAGCAGTACTTC. The encoded protein is CASSSRGQTYEQYF.

This clone came up a few times. The gene calls are TRBV15 and TRBJ1-6; no clear D. The CDR3 is 14 amino acids. Germline V gene sequence: CDR1 LNHNV, CDR2 YYDKDF (reference sequence). Trimming shortened V by 0 bases and J by 9 bases, and 9 bases separated the two germline ends. Written as DNA, the CDR3 is TGTGCCACCAGCAGAGATCCCCCGGCTTCACCCCTCCACTTT. Translating gives CATSRDPPASPLHF.